These 4 T cell receptor beta chains originate from one sample sequenced in a study of blood T cell repertoires in COVID-19. Method: immunoSEQ multiplex PCR; TCRdb's copy keeps in-frame clones and lacks some. Of 100,000 to 150,000 clones in the sample, almost 90% are singletons; the top ten hold 3.8%. The sample was peripheral blood. Receptors were obtained from a woman in her sixties with COVID-19, enrolled during active disease.

A note on this clone: A junction boundary mismatches the germline segment, possibly from a read error. The chain has TRBV19 and TRBJ2-2, with TRBD1 identical over 8 bases. The germline gives CDR1 LNHDA, CDR2 SQIVND (reference sequence). The CDR3 length is 15 residues. CDR3 sequence reads: CASSLDRGGTGELFF. CDR3 sequence (DNA): TGTGCCAGTAGTCTAGACAGGGGTGGAACCGGGGAGCTGTTTTTT.

The gene calls are TRBV27 and TRBJ1-1; TRBD1 agrees at 8 bases. The CDR3 covers 18 residues. Germline values: CDR1 MNHEY, CDR2 SMNVEV (reference sequence). V trimming: 5 bases; J trimming: 4 bases; junction bases outside the gene matches: 18. The CDR3 bases are TGTGCCAGCAGTGGTTACCGCCTTTTTACAGGGGGTGTCACTGAAGCTTTCTTT. Residues: CASSGYRLFTGGVTEAFF.

The V gene is TRBV11-2, the J gene TRBJ2-7; 14 bases align to TRBD2. J lost 0 bases, V lost 7 bases, and 11 bases had no gene match. The V gene's germline CDR1 is SGHAT and CDR2 FQNNGV. This CDR3 has 18 residues. CDR3 protein: CASTKGLAGGLSSYEQYF. CDR3 DNA: TGTGCCAGCACTAAAGGACTAGCGGGGGGCCTGAGCTCCTACGAGCAGTACTTC. The full variable domain, its missing parts supplied by reference TRBV11-2 and TRBJ2-7, is EAGVAQSPRYKIIEKRQSVAFWCNPISGHATLYWYQQILGQGPKLLIQFQNNGVVDDSQLPKDRFSAERLKGVDSTLKIQPAKLEDSAVYLCASTKGLAGGLSSYEQYFGPGTRLTVT.

The chain joins TRBV10-3 to TRBJ1-2; D is possibly TRBD1 (5 bases). Germline CDR1 reads ENHRY; CDR2 reads SYGVKD. The length of the CDR3 is 12 residues. The V end was cut by 2 bases, the J end by 8 bases, with 9 bases between. In DNA, the CDR3 is TGTGCCATCAGTGAGCCGACAGACGGCTACACCTTC. Translation: CAISEPTDGYTF.